These 6 T cell receptor beta chains came from one sample sequenced in a study of identical twins. One entry per CDR3 protein results from TCRdb running MiXCR on the 5' RACE reads. The sample contains about 530,000 distinct CDR3 sequences, 20% to 25% of which appear only once. These records were also assigned to another study, of yellow fever vaccine responses in identical twins.

Sequenced input: CD4+ T cells sorted from blood. The source is a woman aged 18-29 years in good health.

This clonotype has more than one count but fewer than ten. The rearrangement uses TRBV10-2 and TRBJ1-1; tentative D call: TRBD1 (5 bases). The germline gives CDR1 WSHSY, CDR2 SAAADI. The CDR3 has 13 amino acids. Trimming removed 7 bases from V and 1 base from J, with 10 bases in between. CDR3 protein: CASNGQGNTEAFF. The DNA for the CDR3 is TGCGCCAGCAACGGCCAGGGGAACACTGAAGCTTTCTTT.

The rearrangement links TRBV12-3 or TRBV12-4 to TRBJ2-1, with 10 bases fitting TRBD2. Trimming removed 2 bases from V and 8 bases from J; junction bases left unmatched: 3. The CDR3 is 14 amino acids. CDR3 in DNA: TGTGCCAGCAGTTTAACTAGCGGGAATGATGAGCAGTTCTTC. Its protein product is CASSLTSGNDEQFF.

Notes on this clonotype: Mismatch with germline at one junction end may stem from a read error. The chain couples TRBV7-9 to TRBJ2-1, with 9 bases fitting TRBD2. CDR1 SEHNR and CDR2 FQNEAQ come from the germline V gene (reference sequence). This CDR3 has 17 residues. CDR3 bases: TGTGCCAGCAGCCCCGAGCGGGGGGACAGCTCCTTCAATGAGCAGTTCTTC. Its protein product is CASSPERGDSSFNEQFF.

The V call is TRBV18, the J call TRBJ1-2; D possibly corresponds to TRBD1 (5 bases). Germline CDR1 is KGHSH and CDR2 is LQKENI. The germline V and J ends were trimmed by 5 bases and 8 bases, with 9 bases remaining between them. The CDR3 totals 11 residues. CDR3 protein: CASSGQRGYTF. Written as DNA, the CDR3 is TGTGCCAGCTCAGGACAACGCGGCTACACCTTC.

This clonotype was observed a handful of times. V gene TRBV15 combines with J gene TRBJ2-5; 7 bases line up with TRBD2. With V trimmed by 5 bases and J by 2 bases, 11 bases remained unmatched. The germline gives CDR1 LNHNV, CDR2 YYDKDF (reference sequence). The CDR3 is made up of 16 amino acids. DNA of the CDR3: TGTGCCACCAGCGGGGGGAGGGGACCGATACAAGAGACCCAGTACTTC. This encodes CATSGGRGPIQETQYF.

This clonotype was seen many times. V usage is TRBV3-1 and J usage is TRBJ2-1; D ambiguous. The CDR3 sequence is 12 residues long. Deletions cut 5 bases from V and 16 bases from J, with 18 bases between. Germline CDR1 is LGHDT and CDR2 is YNNKEL (reference sequence). DNA for the CDR3: TGTGCCAGCAGCGAATCAGGCTCAGCAGTTTTCTTC. This codes for CASSESGSAVFF.